These 3 T cell receptor beta chains originate from one sample sequenced in a study of CD8 T cells in Susac syndrome. Random hexamers served to reverse transcribe roughly 0.45 to 1 ug RNA. From the immunoSEQ multiplex PCR reads, TCRdb called clonotypes with MiXCR, one entry per CDR3 protein. Of 120,000 or so distinct CDR3 sequences listed, 90% to 95% were seen once; the top ten hold about 0.087%. Sequencing used CD4+ T cells from PBMCs. All receptors come from a human donor with multiple sclerosis.

The chain carries TRBV29-1 and TRBJ2-5; TRBD2 is a possible D gene (6 bases). The germline gives CDR1 SQVTM, CDR2 ANQGSEA. Between the trimmed V and J ends, which lost 8 bases and 6 bases, there was a span of 19 bases. This CDR3 contains 13 residues. In DNA, the CDR3 is TGCAGCCTCGCCCCGGGCGGAGGGCAGACCCAGTACTTC. Translation gives CSLAPGGGQTQYF.

The chain employs TRBV12-3 or TRBV12-4 and TRBJ1-1; tentatively, D is TRBD1 (6 bases). This CDR3 comprises 16 residues. Trimming took 6 bases from V and 5 from J, leaving 22 bases between them. The CDR3 nucleotides read TGTGCCAGCAGCGCTCGGAGGGGGATTTTGAGGACTGAAGCTTTCTTT. It yields the protein CASSARRGILRTEAFF.

The gene calls are TRBV5-1 and TRBJ2-5; TRBD1 agrees at 7 bases. With 6 bases clipped from V and 5 bases from J, the junction kept 19 bases outside the gene matches. The CDR3 covers 17 residues. Germline CDR1 SGHRS, CDR2 YFSETQ. The CDR3 DNA follows: TGCGCCAGCACCGCCCTTGGAACAGGGGCCGTCCGGGAGACCCAGTACTTC. It is translated as CASTALGTGAVRETQYF.